This T cell receptor beta chain was sequenced for a study of identical twins. Study results and caveats: Donors were not followed over many years; analysis was cross-sectional. Beta out-of-frame sequences showed weaker excess sharing between twins.

Unique molecular identifiers were present on the cDNA, which also gained a universal primer site by template switching. TCRdb reprocessed the 5' RACE reads via MiXCR and lists one record per CDR3 protein. The data hold 550,000 to 700,000 distinct CDR3 sequences, with 21% observed a single time. As for this clonotype: As yet, its antigen is unknown.

The V gene's germline CDR1 is DFQATT and CDR2 SNEGSKA (reference sequence). The ends were cut back, 1 base at V and 2 bases at J, with 12 bases in the middle. The length of the CDR3 is 14 residues. The same data also went into a second study, on T cells expressing NK-cell markers. From that study: A handful of donors likewise had their CD3+CD56-NKG2C+ fraction led by these clonotypes.

The chain joins TRBV20-1 to TRBJ2-7; no clear D. Sequenced: PBMCs. This receptor was identified in a young woman in good health. CDR3 sequence reads: CSARGLLPAYEQYF. The CDR3 bases are TGCAGTGCTAGAGGACTCCTCCCCGCCTACGAGCAGTACTTC.